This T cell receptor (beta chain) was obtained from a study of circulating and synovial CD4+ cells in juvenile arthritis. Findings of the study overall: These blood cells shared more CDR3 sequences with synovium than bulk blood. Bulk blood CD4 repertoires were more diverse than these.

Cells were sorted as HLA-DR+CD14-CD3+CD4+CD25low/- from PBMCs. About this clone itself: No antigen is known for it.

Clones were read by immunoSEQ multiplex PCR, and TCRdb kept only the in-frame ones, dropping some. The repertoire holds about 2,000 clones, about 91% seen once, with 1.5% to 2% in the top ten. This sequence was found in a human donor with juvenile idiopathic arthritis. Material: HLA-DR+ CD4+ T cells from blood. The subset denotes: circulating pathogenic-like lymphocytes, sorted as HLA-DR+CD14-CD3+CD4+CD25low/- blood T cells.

DNA for the CDR3: TGTGCCAGCAGCCAAGATGTGGGGCCCGCGCGAGAGACCCAGTACTTC. This sequence encodes CASSQDVGPARETQYF. V gene TRBV14 combines with J gene TRBJ2-5; perhaps TRBD1 as D (5 bases). CDR3 length equals 16 residues. V shed 0 bases and J shed 4 bases, with 15 bases lying between them. Germline V gene sequence: CDR1 SGHDN, CDR2 FVKESK.